This is a list of T cell receptor beta chains from one sample in a study of CD8 T cells in Susac syndrome. TCRdb re-called the immunoSEQ multiplex PCR reads with MiXCR, one entry per CDR3 protein. The sample has 50,000 or so distinct CDR3 sequences; 93% are singletons. Sequenced material: CD8+ T cells from PBMCs. Source of these receptors: a human donor with multiple sclerosis. Each CDR3 is given with its conserved first and last residue. Fields, in order: D gene, CDR3 length, V gene, clone size, J gene, CDR3 protein, CDR3 DNA. A D gene is named only where the DNA matches it firmly. Rows give clone size only sometimes, using once, few, many, or a class for an expanded clone.

d_gene: -; len: 17; v_gene: TRBV30; abundance: -; j_gene: TRBJ1-2; CDR3aa: CAWKGTGSASENYGYTF; CDR3nt: TGTGCCTGGAAAGGTACCGGTAGCGCGAGTGAGAACTATGGCTACACCTTC
d_gene: -; len: 15; v_gene: TRBV9; abundance: once; j_gene: TRBJ1-5; CDR3aa: CASSAVVGVNQPQHF; CDR3nt: TGTGCCAGCAGCGCCGTTGTTGGGGTGAATCAGCCCCAGCATTTT
d_gene: -; len: 13; v_gene: TRBV7-9; abundance: -; j_gene: TRBJ2-7; CDR3aa: CASGSGTLYEQYF; CDR3nt: TGTGCCAGCGGCTCGGGAACCCTCTACGAGCAGTACTTC
d_gene: -; len: 12; v_gene: TRBV7-9; abundance: -; j_gene: TRBJ2-7; CDR3aa: CASSQQSYEQYF; CDR3nt: TGTGCCAGCAGCCAACAGTCCTACGAGCAGTACTTC
d_gene: -; len: 13; v_gene: TRBV6-4; abundance: -; j_gene: TRBJ2-3; CDR3aa: CASSDLVTDTQYF; CDR3nt: TGTGCCAGCAGTGATCTGGTAACAGATACGCAGTATTTT
d_gene: -; len: 18; v_gene: TRBV4-1; abundance: -; j_gene: TRBJ2-1; CDR3aa: CASSQDLSAQGIYNEQFF; CDR3nt: TGCGCCAGCAGCCAAGATCTTTCCGCACAGGGAATATACAATGAGCAGTTCTTC
d_gene: -; len: 16; v_gene: TRBV6-5; abundance: -; j_gene: TRBJ2-3; CDR3aa: CASSYRDSPLGLKEHF; CDR3nt: TGTGCCAGCAGTTACCGGGACTCTCCTTTAGGCCTTAAGGAGCATTTT
d_gene: TRBD1; len: 14; v_gene: TRBV4-1; abundance: -; j_gene: TRBJ2-7; CDR3aa: CASSQGTGNYEQYF; CDR3nt: TGCGCCAGCAGCCAAGGGACAGGGAACTACGAGCAGTACTTC
d_gene: TRBD1; len: 14; v_gene: TRBV27; abundance: -; j_gene: TRBJ2-7; CDR3aa: CASSSGQGVYEQYF; CDR3nt: TGTGCCAGCAGTTCGGGACAGGGGGTTTACGAGCAGTACTTC
d_gene: -; len: 16; v_gene: TRBV4-3; abundance: -; j_gene: TRBJ2-6; CDR3aa: CASSQYRLSGANVLTF; CDR3nt: TGCGCCAGCAGCCAATATAGGCTCTCTGGGGCCAACGTCCTGACTTTC
d_gene: -; len: 13; v_gene: TRBV30; abundance: -; j_gene: TRBJ2-7; CDR3aa: CAWSVLWGYEQYF; CDR3nt: TGTGCCTGGAGTGTACTGTGGGGATACGAGCAGTACTTC
d_gene: -; len: 14; v_gene: TRBV28; abundance: -; j_gene: TRBJ1-1; CDR3aa: CAGRTGRWNTEAFF; CDR3nt: TGTGCCGGGAGAACAGGGAGATGGAACACTGAAGCTTTCTTT
d_gene: -; len: 13; v_gene: TRBV6-5; abundance: -; j_gene: TRBJ2-1; CDR3aa: CASSYSSGNEQFF; CDR3nt: TGTGCCAGCAGTTACTCTTCGGGTAATGAGCAGTTCTTC
d_gene: TRBD2; len: 15; v_gene: TRBV11-2; abundance: -; j_gene: TRBJ2-1; CDR3aa: CASSLGAGGYNEQFF; CDR3nt: TGTGCCAGCAGCTTAGGAGCGGGGGGTTACAATGAGCAGTTCTTC
d_gene: -; len: 13; v_gene: TRBV6-6; abundance: once; j_gene: TRBJ1-2; CDR3aa: CASSPTLNYGYTF; CDR3nt: TGTGCCAGCAGTCCTACACTGAACTATGGCTACACCTTC
d_gene: TRBD2; len: 15; v_gene: TRBV6-1; abundance: -; j_gene: TRBJ2-3; CDR3aa: CASSPLAGSTDTQYF; CDR3nt: TGTGCCAGCAGTCCCTTAGCGGGTAGCACAGATACGCAGTATTTT
d_gene: -; len: 14; v_gene: TRBV20-1; abundance: -; j_gene: TRBJ2-1; CDR3aa: CSARDHRVWNEQFF; CDR3nt: TGCAGTGCTAGAGACCACAGGGTGTGGAATGAGCAGTTCTTC
d_gene: TRBD2; len: 16; v_gene: TRBV6-4; abundance: -; j_gene: TRBJ2-1; CDR3aa: CASSDSGGGTYNEQFF; CDR3nt: TGTGCCAGCAGTGACTCTGGCGGGGGGACGTACAATGAGCAGTTCTTC
d_gene: -; len: 10; v_gene: TRBV30; abundance: -; j_gene: TRBJ2-3; CDR3aa: CAWRADTQYF; CDR3nt: TGTGCCTGGCGTGCAGATACGCAGTATTTT
d_gene: TRBD1; len: 13; v_gene: TRBV29-1; abundance: -; j_gene: TRBJ1-2; CDR3aa: CSVPGQGALGYTF; CDR3nt: TGCAGCGTTCCGGGACAGGGGGCGCTAGGCTACACCTTC